This entry concerns a single TCR beta chain. The data originate from a study of blood T cell repertoires in COVID-19. Study in general: Researchers got acute and convalescent COVID-19 samples from the United States, Italy and Spain. Sample material is recorded as cDNA or gDNA derived from T cells, B-cell-depleted T cells, or PBMCs.

CDR1 and CDR2 (germline): LNHDA, SQIVND (reference sequence). The CDR3 loop spans 16 amino acids. Trimming took 3 bases from V and 2 from J; bases not matched to a gene: 5. Per the original methods: The authors estimated nucleated cell counts from reference gene primer amplification. The method was immunoSEQ multiplex PCR; TCRdb's version includes in-frame clones alone and lacks a portion of them. V, J and clone size are taken as reported in that table, and D and trimming were inferred from the DNA itself. This table has about 230,000 clones, about nine tenths appearing once. Followed over time, Seattle patients had been enrolled while infection was active.

V is TRBV19 and J is TRBJ2-2; 8 bases fit TRBD1. The clonotype originates from a man aged 45-65 years with COVID-19, enrolled during active disease. Sample: peripheral blood. The CDR3 nucleotides are TGTGCCAGTAGTATGACAGGGGCCCCTAACACCGGGGAGCTGTTTTTT. It encodes CASSMTGAPNTGELFF. The full variable domain, its missing parts supplied by reference TRBV19 and TRBJ2-2, is DGGITQSPKYLFRKEGQNVTLSCEQNLNHDAMYWYRQDPGQGLRLIYYSQIVNDFQKGDIAEGYSVSREKKESFPLTVTSAQKNPTAFYLCASSMTGAPNTGELFFGEGSRLTVL.